This T cell receptor (beta chain) was identified during a study of beta chain features in type 1 diabetes. General study findings and limits: Any HLA-type effect on TCRB rearrangement remained unresolved here. People with Type 1 diabetes carried modestly yet significantly shorter TCRB CDR3s in all four CD4+ subsets.

Expressed TCRB transcripts got sequenced, as all isolated RNA was reverse transcribed. Profiling relied on immunoSEQ multiplex PCR, and the TCRdb table lists in-frame clones only, not all of them. Among approximately 360,000 clones listed, 10% to 15% were seen once. Concerning this clone: Its antigen is still unknown.

One heparinised blood draw averaging around 110 mL was given by each donor. Germline V CDR1 and CDR2: LNHDA, SQIVND (reference sequence). CDR3 length equals 12 residues. V lost 7 bases and J 8 bases, leaving 14 bases between the germline ends. The V gene is TRBV19, the J gene TRBJ1-2, with a tentative D call TRBD1 (5 bases). The sample consisted of naive CD4+ T cells from blood. This sequence originates from a woman aged 18-29 years with type 1 diabetes. CDR3: CASTRPGHGYTF. In DNA, the CDR3 is TGTGCCAGTACGCGGCCAGGGCACGGCTACACCTTC.